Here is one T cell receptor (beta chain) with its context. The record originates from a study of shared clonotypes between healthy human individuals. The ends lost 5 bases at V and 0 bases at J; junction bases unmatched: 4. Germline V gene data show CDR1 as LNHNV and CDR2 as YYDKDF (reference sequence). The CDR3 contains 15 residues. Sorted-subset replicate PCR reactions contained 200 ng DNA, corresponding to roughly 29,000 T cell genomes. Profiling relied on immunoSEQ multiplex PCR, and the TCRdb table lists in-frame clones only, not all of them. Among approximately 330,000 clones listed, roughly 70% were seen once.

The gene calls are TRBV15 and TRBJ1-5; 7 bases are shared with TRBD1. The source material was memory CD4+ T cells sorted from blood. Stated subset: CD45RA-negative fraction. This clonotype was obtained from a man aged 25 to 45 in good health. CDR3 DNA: TGTGCCACCAGCGGGGGGACAGTTAGCAATCAGCCCCAGCATTTT. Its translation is CATSGGTVSNQPQHF.